This passage covers 4 T cell receptor beta chains from one sample sequenced in a study of low-dose radiotherapy and immunotherapy resistance in tumors. Priming of first-strand cDNA relied on TRAV- and TRBV-specific primers (covering alpha and beta chains). With a V-primer adapter and a constant-region primer, TCRs were amplified for about 20 PCR cycles. A single record per CDR3 protein comes from TCRdb applying MiXCR to the reads. The table lists 14,000 to 15,000 distinct CDR3 sequences, less than 55% of them singletons, with about 3.5% in the top ten. The receptor source for this set is a human donor with advanced metastatic prostate, ovarian, gallbladder or colorectal cancer (not recorded which). This table probably holds off-target reads from a library built for another chain.

The chain combines TRBV28 with TRBJ2-1, with 9 nucleotides matching TRBD1. With V trimmed by 5 bases and J by 1 base, 3 bases remained unmatched. The CDR3 is 15 amino acids. The V gene's germline CDR1 is MDHEN and CDR2 SYDVKM. CDR3: CASSAGTGSYNEQFF. CDR3 coding DNA: TGTGCCAGCAGTGCGGGGACAGGGTCCTACAATGAGCAGTTCTTC. Using reference TRBV28 and TRBJ2-1 for the parts outside the CDR3, the full variable domain is DVKVTQSSRYLVKRTGEKVFLECVQDMDHENMFWYRQDPGLGLRLIYFSYDVKMKEKGDIPEGYSVSREKKERFSLILESASTNQTSMYLCASSAGTGSYNEQFFGPGTRLTVL.

The chain joins TRBV7-2 to TRBJ2-7; possibly TRBD2 for D (7 bases). The CDR3 is 13 amino acids. The germline V gene encodes CDR1 SGHTA and CDR2 FQGNSA. Trimming removed 0 bases at V and 6 bases at J, with 9 bases between. For the CDR3, the DNA is TGTGCCAGCAGCTTAGCGGGGGGGCTCGAGCAGTACTTC. This gives the protein CASSLAGGLEQYF.

The chain is built from TRBV5-1 and TRBJ2-3; TRBD2 aligns across 10 bases. This CDR3 is 14 amino acids long. CDR1 and CDR2 from the germline V gene are SGHRS and YFSETQ. Trimming at V came to 4 bases and at J to 3 bases, leaving 2 bases not matched to a gene. The CDR3 loop reads CASSPGLATDTQYF. CDR3 nucleotide sequence: TGCGCCAGCAGCCCGGGACTAGCGACAGATACGCAGTATTTT.

The chain combines TRBV28 with TRBJ1-5; D remains unclear. The CDR3 covers 14 residues. V gave up 6 bases and J gave up 2 bases, with 11 bases separating them. Germline CDR1 and CDR2: MDHEN and SYDVKM. This chain's CDR3 is CASRGMLGNQPQHF. The CDR3 bases are TGTGCCAGCAGAGGTATGCTGGGCAATCAGCCCCAGCATTTT.